This is a list of T cell receptor beta chains from one sample in a study of T cell repertoires in cytomegalovirus infection. These TCRs' antigens remain unknown. TCRdb re-derived calls from the reads in MiXCR, one entry per CDR3 protein. Among fewer than 1,000,000 distinct CDR3 sequences listed, roughly 30% were seen once. This sample comprised cultured CD8+ T cells from PBMCs, obtained from culture after CMV antigen stimulation. The receptor source for this set is a human donor in good health (CMV status not recorded). Some clones in this sample may be carry-over from other donors' samples. The CDR3 runs from the conserved cysteine through the conserved F or W. D genes are given only for firm matches. The listing skips clone size in some rows; elsewhere it reads once, few, many or a size class.

CDR3 length,D gene,V gene,J gene,clone size,CDR3 DNA,CDR3 protein
15,TRBD1,TRBV28,TRBJ1-1,.,TGTGCCAGCATTTCTACCACAGGGGGAAGGACTGAAGCTTTCTTT,CASISTTGGRTEAFF
15,.,TRBV7-9,TRBJ2-3,few,TGTGCCAGCAGCTCCGACTTCGACGGTCCAGATACGCAGTATTTT,CASSSDFDGPDTQYF
17,TRBD2,TRBV7-6,TRBJ2-2,few,TGTGCCAGCAGCCGTACTAGCGGGGGGGCGAACACCGGGGAGCTGTTTTTT,CASSRTSGGANTGELFF
16,TRBD1,TRBV3-1,TRBJ2-3,.,TGTGCCAGCAGCCAAGAATCCCGACAGGGCGGAGATACGCAGTATTTT,CASSQESRQGGDTQYF
16,TRBD1,TRBV19,TRBJ1-5,.,TGTGCCAGTAGTATTGACAGGGGGCGCTGGGATCAGCCCCAGCATTTT,CASSIDRGRWDQPQHF
15,.,TRBV6-1,TRBJ1-5,.,TGTGCCAGTCCCCCGGGGACCGGTTCCAATCAGCCCCAGCATTTT,CASPPGTGSNQPQHF
14,.,TRBV2,TRBJ2-3,few,TGTGCCAGCAGCCCCGGGACTTTCACAGATACGCAGTATTTT,CASSPGTFTDTQYF
12,.,TRBV19,TRBJ1-2,few,TGTGCCAGTTTAGGGGCCCACTATGGCTACACCTTC,CASLGAHYGYTF
17,TRBD1,TRBV27,TRBJ1-1,few,TGTGCCAGCAGTTCCATCAGGGGGGGGGGAATGAACACTGAAGCTTTCTTT,CASSSIRGGGMNTEAFF
15,TRBD1,TRBV7-6,TRBJ1-1,many,TGTGCCAGCAGCTTAACAGGGGAGGGCAACACTGAAGCTTTCTTT,CASSLTGEGNTEAFF
14,.,TRBV7-2,TRBJ1-3,few,TGTGCCAGCAGCCTCCGGCTCTCTGGAAACACCATATATTTT,CASSLRLSGNTIYF
15,.,TRBV5-5,TRBJ1-1,.,TGTGCCAGCAGTCCGGGACGGATAATGAACACTGAAGCTTTCTTT,CASSPGRIMNTEAFF
16,TRBD1,TRBV20-1,TRBJ1-4,.,TGCAGTGCTAGACTCCGTTTTATAGGGGGCGATGAAAAACTGTTTTTT,CSARLRFIGGDEKLFF
15,.,TRBV2,TRBJ2-3,once,TGTGCCAGCAGTGACGGAGGGGGGGGCACAGATACGCAGTATTTT,CASSDGGGGTDTQYF
16,.,TRBV7-8,TRBJ2-7,many,TGTGCCAGCAGCTTAAAGCCAGGGGCCGGATCCTACGAGCAGTACTTC,CASSLKPGAGSYEQYF
15,.,TRBV9,TRBJ2-1,few,TGTGCCAGCAGCGCGGGGCTGAGCTCCTACAATGAGCAGTTCTTC,CASSAGLSSYNEQFF
14,TRBD1,TRBV2,TRBJ2-1,few,TGTGCCAGCACACTACGGGACAGCTACAATGAGCAGTTCTTC,CASTLRDSYNEQFF